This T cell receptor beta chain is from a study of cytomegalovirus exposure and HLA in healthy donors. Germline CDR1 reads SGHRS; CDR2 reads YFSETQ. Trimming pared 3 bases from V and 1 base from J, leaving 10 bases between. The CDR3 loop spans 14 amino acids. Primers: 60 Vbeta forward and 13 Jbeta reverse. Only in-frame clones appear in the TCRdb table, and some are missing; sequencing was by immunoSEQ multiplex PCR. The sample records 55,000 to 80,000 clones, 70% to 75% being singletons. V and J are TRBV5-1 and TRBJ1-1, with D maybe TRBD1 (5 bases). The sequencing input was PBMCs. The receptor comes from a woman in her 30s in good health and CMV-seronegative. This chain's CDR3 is CASSSQGPNTEAFF. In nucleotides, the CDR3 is TGCGCCAGCAGCTCGCAGGGCCCGAACACTGAAGCTTTCTTT.